This entry lists 6 T cell receptor beta chains sequenced from one sample in a study of memory CD4+ T cells and cytomegalovirus serostatus (dated by TCRdb to about 2019). The library relied on the immunoSEQ multiplex PCR assay. TCRdb stores this immuneACCESS table with in-frame sequences only. Part of the clones is absent; in the studies checked, under half of the shortfall reflects unresolved V genes, and no reason is known for the rest. The sample has tens of thousands of clones on record, around four fifths of them singletons. In total, the top ten clones hold roughly 2% of the sample. A FACSAria II was used to sort memory CD4+ T cells, defined as single viable CD3+CD4+CD8-CD45RO+ cells. Sequenced input: memory CD4+ T cells from blood. The receptor source for this set is an adult in good health and CMV-seropositive.

The V and J genes are TRBV7-2 and TRBJ2-3, with D maybe TRBD1 (5 bases). Between the trimmed V and J ends, which lost 6 bases and 1 base, there was a span of 17 bases. The length of the CDR3 is 16 residues. Germline CDR1 reads SGHTA; CDR2 reads FQGNSA. The CDR3 DNA follows: TGTGCCAGCAGTCGACAGATTGTATTAGGCACAGATACGCAGTATTTT. Its translation: CASSRQIVLGTDTQYF.

V and J are TRBV4-1 and TRBJ1-6, with D unresolved. Germline CDR1 and CDR2: MGHRA and YSYEKL. The V end lost 0 bases, the J end lost 8 bases, and 8 bases lay between the germline ends. This CDR3 has 14 residues. This CDR3 reads CASSQEETYSPLHF. The CDR3 nucleotides are TGCGCCAGCAGCCAAGAGGAGACGTATTCACCCCTCCACTTT.

The chain joins TRBV28 to TRBJ1-2, with 7 bases that match TRBD1. Germline CDR1 reads MDHEN; CDR2 reads SYDVKM. The CDR3 has 12 amino acids. Losses at the gene ends were 6 bases for V and 5 bases for J; bases not matched to a gene: 3. The CDR3 loop reads CASSGTVYGYTF. CDR3 DNA sequence: TGTGCCAGCAGCGGGACAGTATATGGCTACACCTTC.

J is TRBJ2-5 and V is TRBV6-1; D is perhaps TRBD2 (5 bases). Germline CDR1 is MNHNS and CDR2 is SASEGT. The CDR3 is 14 amino acids. Trimming shortened V by 6 bases and J by 4 bases, and 15 bases separated the two germline ends. Here the CDR3 reads CASSLDWSGETQYF. In nucleotides, the CDR3 is TGTGCCAGCAGCTTGGACTGGAGCGGAGAGACCCAGTACTTC.

The rearrangement uses TRBV7-2 and TRBJ2-1; D not certain. Germline V gene sequence: CDR1 SGHTA, CDR2 FQGNSA. Trimming took 4 bases from V and 5 from J, leaving 9 bases between them. The CDR3 loop spans 13 amino acids. Here the CDR3 DNA reads TGTGCCAGCAGCTGGTACTGGAACAATGAGCAGTTCTTC. As protein: CASSWYWNNEQFF.

This clone occurred once. The chain has TRBV19 and TRBJ2-1; 9 bases line up with TRBD1. Germline V gene data show CDR1 as LNHDA and CDR2 as SQIVND (reference sequence). The CDR3 is 13 amino acids. Losses at the gene ends were 7 bases for V and 9 bases for J; bases not matched to a gene: 7. The CDR3, as DNA: TGTGCCAGTACAGGGAACAGGGGGCGTGAGCAGTTCTTC. This gives the protein CASTGNRGREQFF.